This TCR beta chain was retrieved from a study of PD-1 blockade in mismatch repair-deficient tumors. TCRdb's copy holds only in-frame clones and misses some; the assay was immunoSEQ multiplex PCR. The top ten hold approximately 0.98% of the sample, which has 40,000 or so clones, approximately 88% seen once. Per the germline V gene, CDR1 is SGDLS and CDR2 is YYNGEE. The CDR3 is 16 residues long. V lost 4 bases, J lost 5 bases, and 7 bases stayed unmatched. The TCR comes from an adult with mismatch repair-deficient cancer. The chain uses TRBV9 and TRBJ2-7; TRBD2 matches 15 bases. The material was PBMCs, obtained approximately 41 weeks after starting pembrolizumab. CDR3 coding DNA: TGTGCCAGCAGCCCCGGACTAGCGGGAGGGCCCCACGAGCAGTACTTC. Encoded protein: CASSPGLAGGPHEQYF. Supplemented by reference TRBV9 and TRBJ2-7, the full variable domain reads DSGVTQTPKHLITATGQRVTLRCSPRSGDLSVYWYQQSLDQGLQFLIQYYNGEERAKGNILERFSAQQFPDLHSELNLSSLELGDSALYFCASSPGLAGGPHEQYFGPGTRLTVT.